This TCR beta chain was documented in a study of cytomegalovirus exposure and HLA in healthy donors. There were likely unrecorded immune exposures, though donors were nominally healthy when sampled. Worth noting for this clone: Its target is unknown.

Points from the study as a whole: TCR beta sequences numbering 15,000 to 20,000 were associated with HLA alleles at 0.05 false discovery rate in a later analysis.

In the PCR, 60 Vbeta and 13 Jbeta primers were used. TCRdb keeps only in-frame clones here, not all; method: immunoSEQ multiplex PCR. This sample contains some 53,000 clones. The V end lost 5 bases, the J end lost 0 bases, and 11 bases lay between the germline ends. The germline V gene has CDR1 SGHTA and CDR2 FQGNSA. There are 15 residues in the CDR3. The receptor was derived from an older woman in good health and CMV-seropositive. Sequenced material: PBMCs. The rearrangement uses TRBV7-2 and TRBJ1-3; no firm D call. CDR3 residues: CASSPQLPSGNTIYF. The CDR3 DNA reads TGTGCCAGCAGCCCCCAACTCCCCTCTGGAAACACCATATATTTT.